This T cell receptor (beta chain) was captured in a study of cytomegalovirus exposure and HLA in healthy donors. General study points: A missense variant in DCLRE1C was later tied to TCR beta V- and J-gene trimming.

PCR primers comprised 60 Vbeta and 13 Jbeta primers. The data were produced by immunoSEQ multiplex PCR, yet TCRdb's version contains in-frame clones alone and is incomplete. The table lists around 150,000 clones, under 80% of them singletons. Concerning this clone itself: Its antigen remains unknown.

CDR1 and CDR2 (germline): MDHEN, SYDVKM. The ends were cut back, 5 bases at V and 7 bases at J, with 23 bases in the middle. The CDR3 spans 16 residues. The V and J genes are TRBV28 and TRBJ1-2; D gene unclear. The sequenced material came from PBMCs. The receptor comes from a man between 40 and 49 years old in good health and CMV-seronegative. The CDR3 DNA is TGTGCCAGCAGTCTACCTCCCGGGAACTCCCTTGCTGGCTACACCTTC. It encodes CASSLPPGNSLAGYTF.